The source of this TCR beta chain is a study of early T cells in non-severe SARS-CoV-2 infection. Study outcomes and limitations: There was a bias toward anti-spike CD8 responses in VDJdb matching, which missed private and CD4 specificities.

Individual cDNA molecules were tagged with unique molecular identifiers. In TCRdb, the 5' RACE reads were re-called with MiXCR into one record per CDR3 protein. Among 76,000 or so distinct CDR3 sequences listed, about 11% were seen once. This clonotype came up many times. Its antigen is unidentified. The CDR3 sequence is 13 residues long. V dropped 6 bases and J dropped 1 base, with 9 bases sitting between them. CDR1 SEHNR and CDR2 FQNEAQ come from the germline V gene (reference sequence). This chain links TRBV7-9 with TRBJ2-5, with TRBD1 as a possible D gene (5 bases). What was sequenced was whole blood. This clonotype originated in an adult who was a healthcare worker with PCR-confirmed SARS-CoV-2 infection or an uninfected control (not recorded which). CDR3 residues: CASSYDSQETQYF. Written as DNA, the CDR3 is TGTGCCAGCAGTTACGACAGCCAAGAGACCCAGTACTTC. The full variable domain, with the rest looked up from reference TRBV7-9 and TRBJ2-5, is DTGVSQNPRHKITKRGQNVTFRCDPISEHNRLYWYRQTLGQGPEFLTYFQNEAQLEKSRLLSDRFSAERPKGSFSTLEIQRTEQGDSAMYLCASSYDSQETQYFGPGTRLLVL.